This TCR beta chain was recorded in a study of CD8 T cells in Susac syndrome. Reverse transcription of roughly 0.45 to 1 ug RNA was carried out with random hexamers. Amplification of TCR beta CDR3 across 54 Vbeta and 13 Jbeta was performed with immunoSEQ multiplex PCR. TCRdb reanalysed the immunoSEQ multiplex PCR reads using MiXCR and keeps one entry per CDR3 protein. The sample shows about 280,000 distinct CDR3 sequences, about 85% of them seen only once. Trimming took off 5 bases at V and 3 bases at J, with 16 bases between the two ends. The CDR3 extends over 15 amino acids. Germline-derived CDR1 and CDR2 are MNHEY and SMNVEV (reference sequence). TCR beta sequences were obtained from blood CD8+ and CD4+ T cells. Relapsing-remitting disease, either stable or active, was present in the multiple sclerosis controls, who were treatment-naive patients. Negative isolation was applied to CD8+ and CD4+ T cells, and FACS enrichment was applied to TEMRA cells.

This TCR was sampled from a human donor with multiple sclerosis. The V gene is TRBV27, the J gene TRBJ2-5, with D perhaps TRBD1 or TRBD2 (5 bases each). The sample was CD8+ T cells from PBMCs. This chain's CDR3 is CASSPSGTNKETQYF. The CDR3 region has the DNA TGTGCCAGCAGTCCATCCGGGACCAACAAAGAGACCCAGTACTTC.